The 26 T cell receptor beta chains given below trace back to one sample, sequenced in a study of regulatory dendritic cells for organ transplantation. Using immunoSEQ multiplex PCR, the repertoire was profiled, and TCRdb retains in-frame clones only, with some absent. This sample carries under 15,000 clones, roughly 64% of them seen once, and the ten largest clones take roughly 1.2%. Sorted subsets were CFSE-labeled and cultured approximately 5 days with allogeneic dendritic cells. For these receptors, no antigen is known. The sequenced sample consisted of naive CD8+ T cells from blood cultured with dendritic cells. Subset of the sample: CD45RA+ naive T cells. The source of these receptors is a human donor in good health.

The CDR3 DNA reads TGTGCCAGCAGTTCAACAGAGTACAATTCACCCCTCCACTTT. This encodes CASSSTEYNSPLHF. The chain has TRBV27 and TRBJ1-6; no clear D gene. Trimming cost V 4 bases and J 7 bases, with 11 bases left between them. Germline V gene sequence: CDR1 MNHEY, CDR2 SMNVEV (reference sequence). The CDR3 length is 14 residues.

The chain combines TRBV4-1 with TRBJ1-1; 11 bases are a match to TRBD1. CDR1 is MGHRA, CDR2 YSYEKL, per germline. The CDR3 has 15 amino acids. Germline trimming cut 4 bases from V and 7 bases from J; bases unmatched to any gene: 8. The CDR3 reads CASSLTGTGGYEAFF. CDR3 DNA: TGCGCCAGCAGCCTTACCGGGACAGGGGGATATGAAGCTTTCTTT.

In DNA, the CDR3 is TGTGCCAGCAGCTTGGGTATCGGGGGTGAGCAGTTCTTC. Its translation is CASSLGIGGEQFF. The chain uses TRBV5-6 and TRBJ2-1, with a possible D match to TRBD2 (6 bases). Germline CDR1 reads SGHDT; CDR2 reads YYEEEE. This CDR3 is built from 13 residues. Trimming stripped 0 bases from V and 9 bases from J, with 10 bases between.

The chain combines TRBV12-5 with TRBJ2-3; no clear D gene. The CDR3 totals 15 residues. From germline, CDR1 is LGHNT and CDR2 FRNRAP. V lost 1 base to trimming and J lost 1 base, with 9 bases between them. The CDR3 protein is CASGLDSTRTDTQYF. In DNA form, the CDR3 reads TGTGCTAGTGGTTTGGACAGTACTCGCACAGATACGCAGTATTTT.

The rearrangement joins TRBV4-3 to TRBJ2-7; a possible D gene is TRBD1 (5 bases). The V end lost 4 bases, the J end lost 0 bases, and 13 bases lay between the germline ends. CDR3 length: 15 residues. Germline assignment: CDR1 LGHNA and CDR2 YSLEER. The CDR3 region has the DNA TGCGCCAGCAGCCTGGCCAAGGACACCTCCTACGAGCAGTACTTC. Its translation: CASSLAKDTSYEQYF.

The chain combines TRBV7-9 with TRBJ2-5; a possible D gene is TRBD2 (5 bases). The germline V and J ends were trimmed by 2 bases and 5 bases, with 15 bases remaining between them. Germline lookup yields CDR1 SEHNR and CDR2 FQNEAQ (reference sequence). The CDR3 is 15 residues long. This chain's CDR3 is CASSLTLPAAETQYF. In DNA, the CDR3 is TGTGCCAGCAGCTTAACACTGCCAGCGGCGGAGACCCAGTACTTC.

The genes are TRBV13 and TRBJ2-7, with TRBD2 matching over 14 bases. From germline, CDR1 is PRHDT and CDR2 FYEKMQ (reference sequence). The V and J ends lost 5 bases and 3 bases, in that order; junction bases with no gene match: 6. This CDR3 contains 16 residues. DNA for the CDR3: TGTGCCAGCAGCCCCCATGGACTAGCGGGGGGCTACGAGCAGTACTTC. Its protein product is CASSPHGLAGGYEQYF.

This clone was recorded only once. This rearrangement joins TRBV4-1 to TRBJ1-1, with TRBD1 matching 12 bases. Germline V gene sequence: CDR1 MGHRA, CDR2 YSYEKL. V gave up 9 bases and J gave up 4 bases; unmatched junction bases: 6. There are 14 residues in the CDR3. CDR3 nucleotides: TGCGCCAGTTATACGGGACAGGGGGCCACTGAAGCTTTCTTT. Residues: CASYTGQGATEAFF.

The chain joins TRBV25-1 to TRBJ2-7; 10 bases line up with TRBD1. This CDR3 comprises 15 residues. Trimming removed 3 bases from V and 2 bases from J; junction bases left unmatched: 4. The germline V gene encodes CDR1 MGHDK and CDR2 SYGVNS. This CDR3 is CASSDPGQGTYEQYF. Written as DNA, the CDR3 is TGTGCCAGCAGTGATCCGGGACAGGGGACCTACGAGCAGTACTTC.

CDR3 DNA: TGCAGCGGGGGTGGGGAGGGGTCGAACACTGAAGCTTTCTTT. Its protein is CSGGGEGSNTEAFF. The V gene is TRBV29-1, the J gene TRBJ1-1; weak D call: TRBD1 (5 bases). Germline V gene lookup returns CDR1 SQVTM and CDR2 ANQGSEA. V lost 7 bases and J 1 base, leaving 16 bases between the germline ends. The CDR3 extends over 14 amino acids.

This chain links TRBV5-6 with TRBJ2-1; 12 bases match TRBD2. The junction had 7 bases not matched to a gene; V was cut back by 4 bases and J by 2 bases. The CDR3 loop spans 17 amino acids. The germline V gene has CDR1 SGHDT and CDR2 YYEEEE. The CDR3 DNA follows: TGTGCCAGCAGCACCACTAGCGGGGGGCGTACCTACAATGAGCAGTTCTTC. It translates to CASSTTSGGRTYNEQFF.

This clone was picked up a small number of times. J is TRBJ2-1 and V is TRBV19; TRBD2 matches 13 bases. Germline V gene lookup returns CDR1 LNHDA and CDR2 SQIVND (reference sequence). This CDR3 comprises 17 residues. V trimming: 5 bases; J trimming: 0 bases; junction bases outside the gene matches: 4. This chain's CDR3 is CASSYGTSGISYNEQFF. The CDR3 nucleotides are TGTGCCAGTAGTTACGGGACTAGCGGGATCTCCTACAATGAGCAGTTCTTC. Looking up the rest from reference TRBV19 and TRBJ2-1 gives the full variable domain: DGGITQSPKYLFRKEGQNVTLSCEQNLNHDAMYWYRQDPGQGLRLIYYSQIVNDFQKGDIAEGYSVSREKKESFPLTVTSAQKNPTAFYLCASSYGTSGISYNEQFFGPGTRLTVL.

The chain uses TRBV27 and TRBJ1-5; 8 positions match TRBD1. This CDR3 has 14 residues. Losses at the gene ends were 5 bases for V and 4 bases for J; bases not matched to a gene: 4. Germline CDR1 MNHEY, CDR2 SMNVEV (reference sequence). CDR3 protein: CASSRRQGNQPQHF. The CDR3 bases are TGTGCCAGCAGTCGCCGACAGGGGAATCAGCCCCAGCATTTT.

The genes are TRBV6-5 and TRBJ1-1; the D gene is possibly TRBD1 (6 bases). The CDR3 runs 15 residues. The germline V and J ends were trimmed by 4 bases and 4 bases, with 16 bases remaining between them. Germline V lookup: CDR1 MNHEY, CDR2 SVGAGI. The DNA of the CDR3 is TGTGCCAGCAGTTCCCAGGGGCGGCGGTCCACTGAAGCTTTCTTT. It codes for CASSSQGRRSTEAFF.

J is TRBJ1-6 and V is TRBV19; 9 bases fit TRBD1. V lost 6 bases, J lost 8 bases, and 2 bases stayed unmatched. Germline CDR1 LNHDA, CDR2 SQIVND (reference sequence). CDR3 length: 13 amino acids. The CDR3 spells CASRGQGYSPLHF. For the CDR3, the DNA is TGTGCCAGTAGGGGACAGGGATATTCACCCCTCCACTTT.

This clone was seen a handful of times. The CDR3 sequence: CASSIDTYTNYGYTF. DNA of the CDR3: TGTGCCAGTAGTATAGATACATATACCAACTATGGCTACACCTTC. This chain links TRBV19 with TRBJ1-2; D gene uncertain. Trimming removed 0 bases from V and 2 bases from J, with 10 bases in between. Germline V gene sequence: CDR1 LNHDA, CDR2 SQIVND (reference sequence). The CDR3 has 15 amino acids.

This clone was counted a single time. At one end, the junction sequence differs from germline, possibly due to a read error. CDR3 coding DNA: TGTGCCAGCAGTTTATCGCGGGGATCCGGGCAGCTGTTTTTT. Amino acid sequence: CASSLSRGSGQLFF. The chain joins TRBV27 to TRBJ2-2; TRBD2 might be the D (6 bases). Germline CDR1 MNHEY, CDR2 SMNVEV (reference sequence). The CDR3 totals 14 residues.

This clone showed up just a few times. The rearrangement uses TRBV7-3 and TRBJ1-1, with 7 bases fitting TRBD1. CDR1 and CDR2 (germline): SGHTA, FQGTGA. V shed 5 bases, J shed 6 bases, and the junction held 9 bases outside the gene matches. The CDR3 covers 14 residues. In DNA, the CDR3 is TGTGCCAGCAGCATTAACCAGGGGGTGGCTGAAGCTTTCTTT. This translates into CASSINQGVAEAFF. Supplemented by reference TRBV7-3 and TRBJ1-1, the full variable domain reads GAGVSQTPSNKVTEKGKYVELRCDPISGHTALYWYRQSLGQGPEFLIYFQGTGAADDSGLPNDRFFAVRPEGSVSTLKIQRTERGDSAVYLCASSINQGVAEAFFGQGTRLTVV.

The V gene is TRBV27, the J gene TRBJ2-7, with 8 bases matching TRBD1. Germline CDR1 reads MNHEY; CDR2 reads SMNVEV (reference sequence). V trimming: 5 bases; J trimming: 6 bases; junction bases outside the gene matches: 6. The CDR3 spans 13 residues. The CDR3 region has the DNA TGTGCCAGCAGTGTTCTCCAGGGGGCCGAGCAGTACTTC. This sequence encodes CASSVLQGAEQYF.

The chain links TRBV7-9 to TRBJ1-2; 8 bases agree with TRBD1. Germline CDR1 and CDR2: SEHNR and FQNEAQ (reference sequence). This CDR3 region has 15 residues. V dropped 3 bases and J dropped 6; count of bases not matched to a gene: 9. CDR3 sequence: CASSFSETGANGYTF. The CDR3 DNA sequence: TGTGCCAGCAGCTTTTCTGAGACAGGGGCAAATGGCTACACCTTC.

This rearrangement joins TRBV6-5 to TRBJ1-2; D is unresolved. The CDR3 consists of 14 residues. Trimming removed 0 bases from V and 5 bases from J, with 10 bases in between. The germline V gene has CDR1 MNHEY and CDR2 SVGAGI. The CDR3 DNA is TGTGCCAGCAGTTACTCGAAGGCAGCGTATGGCTACACCTTC. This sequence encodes CASSYSKAAYGYTF.

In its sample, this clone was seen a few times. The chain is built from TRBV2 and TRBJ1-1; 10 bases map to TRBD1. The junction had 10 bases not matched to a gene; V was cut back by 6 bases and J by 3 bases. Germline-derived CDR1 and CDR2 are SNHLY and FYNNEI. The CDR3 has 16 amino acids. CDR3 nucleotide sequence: TGTGCCAGCAGGGCACCGGGACAGGGGAGATACACTGAAGCTTTCTTT. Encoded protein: CASRAPGQGRYTEAFF. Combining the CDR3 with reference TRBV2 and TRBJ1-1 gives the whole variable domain EPEVTQTPSHQVTQMGQEVILRCVPISNHLYFYWYRQILGQKVEFLVSFYNNEISEKSEIFDDQFSVERPDGSNFTLKIRSTKLEDSAMYFCASRAPGQGRYTEAFFGQGTRLTVV.

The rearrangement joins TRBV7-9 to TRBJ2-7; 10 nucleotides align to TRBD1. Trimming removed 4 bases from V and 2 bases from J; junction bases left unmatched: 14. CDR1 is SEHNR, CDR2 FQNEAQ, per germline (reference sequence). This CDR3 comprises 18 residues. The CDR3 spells CASSSLDRGKGLTYEQYF. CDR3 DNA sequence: TGTGCCAGCAGCTCACTGGACAGGGGGAAAGGACTGACCTACGAGCAGTACTTC.

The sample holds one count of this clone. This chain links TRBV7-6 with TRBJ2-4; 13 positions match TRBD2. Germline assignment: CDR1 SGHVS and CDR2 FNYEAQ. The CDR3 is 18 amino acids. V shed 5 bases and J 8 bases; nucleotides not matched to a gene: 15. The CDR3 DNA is TGTGCCAGCAGCCCTACACTGAGACTAGCGGGGGGTGTGGACATTCAGTACTTC. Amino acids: CASSPTLRLAGGVDIQYF.

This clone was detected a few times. The chain's CDR3 is CASSQDPRGGGYGYTF. As DNA, the CDR3 is TGCGCCAGCAGCCAAGATCCTAGGGGGGGCGGCTATGGCTACACCTTC. V usage is TRBV4-3 and J usage is TRBJ1-2; the D gene is possibly TRBD1 (6 bases). The CDR3 consists of 16 residues. The germline V gene has CDR1 LGHNA and CDR2 YSLEER. V lost 0 bases to trimming and J lost 4 bases, with 15 bases between them.

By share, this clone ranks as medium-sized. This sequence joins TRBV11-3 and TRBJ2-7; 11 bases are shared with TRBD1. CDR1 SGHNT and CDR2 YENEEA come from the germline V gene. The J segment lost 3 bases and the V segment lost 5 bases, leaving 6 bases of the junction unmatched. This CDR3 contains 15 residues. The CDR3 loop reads CASSPWTGGGYEQYF. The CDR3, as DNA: TGTGCCAGCAGCCCATGGACAGGGGGCGGCTACGAGCAGTACTTC.